This T cell receptor beta chain derives from a study of coeliac disease. The V segment lost 11 bases and the J segment 1 base; nucleotides outside the gene matches: 7. Looked up from germline, CDR1 is MNHEY and CDR2 is SMNVEV (reference sequence). The CDR3 extends over 13 amino acids. As for this clone: The target antigen is unknown.

The table came from immunoSEQ multiplex PCR; TCRdb's copy has only in-frame clones and leaves some out. The sample shows some 8,900 clones, roughly 71% of them seen only once. The study's findings and limits: Control samples showed higher TRB and TRG clonality than intraepithelial and lamina propria samples in active celiac disease.

The gene calls are TRBV27 and TRBJ2-7, with 8 bases identical to TRBD1. This receptor was obtained from a woman in her fifties or sixties with celiac disease. The sequenced sample consisted of lamina propria lymphocytes from the gut. The CDR3 DNA reads as TGTGCCGACGGACAGGGCAGGTCCTACGAGCAGTACTTC. Residues: CADGQGRSYEQYF.